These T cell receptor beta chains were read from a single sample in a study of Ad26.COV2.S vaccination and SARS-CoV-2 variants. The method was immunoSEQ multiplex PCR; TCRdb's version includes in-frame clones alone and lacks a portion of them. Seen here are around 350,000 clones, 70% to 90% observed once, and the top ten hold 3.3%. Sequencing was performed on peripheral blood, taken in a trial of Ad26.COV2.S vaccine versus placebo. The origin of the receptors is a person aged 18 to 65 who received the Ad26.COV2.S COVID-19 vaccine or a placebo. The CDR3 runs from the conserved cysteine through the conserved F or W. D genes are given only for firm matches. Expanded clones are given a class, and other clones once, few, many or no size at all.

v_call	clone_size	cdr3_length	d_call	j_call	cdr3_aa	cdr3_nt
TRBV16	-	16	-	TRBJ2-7	CASSQAQTGHNYEQYF	TGTGCCAGCAGCCAGGCACAGACAGGTCATAACTACGAGCAGTACTTC
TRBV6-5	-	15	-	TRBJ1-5	CASTPGRLGNQPQHF	TGTGCCAGCACCCCCGGTAGGTTAGGGAATCAGCCCCAGCATTTT
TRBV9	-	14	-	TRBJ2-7	CASSVGTVPYEQYF	TGTGCCAGCAGCGTAGGGACAGTTCCCTACGAGCAGTACTTC
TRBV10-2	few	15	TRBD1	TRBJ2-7	CASSGAGTVIDEQYF	TGCGCCAGCAGTGGGGCCGGGACAGTCATAGACGAGCAGTACTTC
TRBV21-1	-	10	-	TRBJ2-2	CAPRRGELFF	TGTGCCCCCCGGCGCGGGGAGCTGTTTTTT
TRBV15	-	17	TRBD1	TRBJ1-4	CATSSDGVRGESEKLFF	TGTGCCACCAGCAGTGATGGGGTCAGGGGGGAGTCTGAAAAACTGTTTTTT
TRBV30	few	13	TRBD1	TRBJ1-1	CAWRGRGDTEAFF	TGTGCCTGGAGAGGCAGGGGGGACACTGAAGCTTTCTTT
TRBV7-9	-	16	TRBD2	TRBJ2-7	CASSLGTSYSSYEQYF	TGTGCCAGCAGCTTAGGGACTAGTTATAGCTCCTACGAGCAGTACTTC
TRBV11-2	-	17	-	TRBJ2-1	CASSLGGRRDNYNEQFF	TGTGCCAGCAGCTTAGGGGGTCGGCGGGACAACTACAATGAGCAGTTCTTC
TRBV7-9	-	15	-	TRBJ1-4	CASSLKDSGVEKLFF	TGTGCCAGCAGCTTAAAGGACAGCGGGGTTGAAAAACTGTTTTTT
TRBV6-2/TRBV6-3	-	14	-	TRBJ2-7	CASSRPGTLNEQYF	TGTGCCAGCAGTCGCCCCGGGACACTTAACGAGCAGTACTTC
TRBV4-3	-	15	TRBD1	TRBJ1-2	CASSQWGTGDYGYTF	TGCGCCAGCAGCCAATGGGGGACAGGGGACTATGGCTACACCTTC
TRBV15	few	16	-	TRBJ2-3	CATSRGGSGSTDTQYF	TGTGCCACCAGCAGAGGGGGTAGCGGAAGCACAGATACGCAGTATTTT
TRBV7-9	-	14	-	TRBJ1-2	CASSFDKKNYGYTF	TGTGCCAGCAGCTTTGACAAAAAAAACTATGGCTACACCTTC
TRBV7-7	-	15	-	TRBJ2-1	CASSLEGGPGYEQFF	TGTGCTAGCAGCCTAGAGGGGGGGCCTGGTTATGAGCAGTTCTTC
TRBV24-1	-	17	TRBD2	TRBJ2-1	CATSDRTSGRAYNEQFF	TGTGCCACCAGTGACCGCACTAGCGGGAGGGCCTACAATGAGCAGTTCTTC
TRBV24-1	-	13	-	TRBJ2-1	CATSDFFHNEQFF	TGTGCCACCAGTGATTTTTTCCACAATGAGCAGTTCTTC
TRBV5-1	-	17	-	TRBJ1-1	CASSLFFGGGENTEAFF	TGCGCCAGCAGCTTGTTTTTCGGGGGCGGGGAGAACACTGAAGCTTTCTTT
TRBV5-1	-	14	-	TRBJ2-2	CASTRDPGGGELFF	TGCGCCAGCACCCGGGACCCTGGGGGAGGGGAGCTGTTTTTT
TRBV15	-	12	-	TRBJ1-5	CATSRDNQPQHF	TGTGCCACCAGCAGGGACAATCAGCCCCAGCATTTT
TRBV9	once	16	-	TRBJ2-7	CASSVDLQGPLGEQYF	TGTGCCAGCAGCGTAGATCTTCAGGGGCCCTTGGGCGAGCAGTACTTC
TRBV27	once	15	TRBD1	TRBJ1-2	CASSLGATGYYGYTF	TGTGCCAGCAGTTTAGGGGCGACAGGGTACTATGGCTACACCTTC
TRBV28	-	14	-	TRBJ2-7	CASSSPGSTYEQYF	TGTGCCAGCAGCTCCCCGGGCTCCACCTACGAGCAGTACTTC
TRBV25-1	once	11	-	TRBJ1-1	CASSEFTEAFF	TGTGCCAGCAGTGAATTTACAGAAGCTTTCTTT
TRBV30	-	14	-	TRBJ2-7	CAWSVGLLVYEQYF	TGTGCCTGGAGTGTTGGACTTTTAGTATACGAGCAGTACTTC
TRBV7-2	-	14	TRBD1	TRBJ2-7	CASSLDRATYEQYF	TGTGCCAGCAGCTTGGACAGGGCCACCTACGAGCAGTACTTC
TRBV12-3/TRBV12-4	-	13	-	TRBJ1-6	CASRQDANSPLHF	TGTGCCAGTAGACAGGATGCCAATTCACCCCTCCACTTT
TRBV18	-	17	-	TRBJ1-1	CASSPYAIEGTDTEAFF	TGTGCCAGCTCACCATATGCAATCGAGGGCACGGACACTGAAGCTTTCTTT
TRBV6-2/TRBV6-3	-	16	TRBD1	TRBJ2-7	CASSTIERTGVEEQYF	TGTGCCAGCAGCACTATCGAGCGGACAGGGGTAGAAGAGCAGTACTTC
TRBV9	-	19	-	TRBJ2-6	CASSVVGQGPLSGANVLTF	TGTGCCAGCAGCGTAGTTGGCCAGGGGCCCCTCTCTGGGGCCAACGTCCTGACTTTC
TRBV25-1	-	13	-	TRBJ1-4	CASSEYGGRKLFF	TGTGCCAGCAGTGAATATGGGGGTAGAAAACTGTTTTTT
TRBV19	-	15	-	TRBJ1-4	CASSIQGGTNEKLFF	TGTGCCAGTAGTATACAAGGAGGCACTAATGAAAAACTGTTTTTT
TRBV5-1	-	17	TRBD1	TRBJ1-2	CASSLGGNLGTGEGYTF	TGCGCCAGCAGCTTGGGCGGAAACCTCGGGACAGGGGAAGGCTACACCTTC
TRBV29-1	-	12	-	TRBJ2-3	CSVVQVTDTQYF	TGCAGCGTTGTGCAGGTCACAGATACGCAGTATTTT
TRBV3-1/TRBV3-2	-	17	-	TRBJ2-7	CASSQDPRDFSLYEQYF	TGTGCCAGCAGCCAAGATCCTCGGGACTTCTCCCTCTACGAGCAGTACTTC
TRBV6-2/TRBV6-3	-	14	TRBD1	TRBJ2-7	CASSFGQGRHEQYF	TGTGCCAGCAGTTTCGGACAGGGTCGTCACGAGCAGTACTTC
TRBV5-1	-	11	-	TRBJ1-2	CASSLHGGYTF	TGCGCCAGCAGCTTACACGGTGGCTACACCTTC
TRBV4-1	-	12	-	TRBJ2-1	CASSQLGGSKFF	TGCGCCAGCAGCCAACTTGGGGGTTCGAAGTTCTTC
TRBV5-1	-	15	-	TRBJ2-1	CASRRDGTQYNEQFF	TGCGCCAGCCGTAGAGACGGGACACAATACAATGAGCAGTTCTTC
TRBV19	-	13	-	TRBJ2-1	CASSMGRGYEQFF	TGTGCCAGTAGTATGGGGAGGGGGTATGAGCAGTTCTTC
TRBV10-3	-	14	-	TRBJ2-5	CAISESQGLETQYF	TGTGCCATCAGTGAGTCCCAGGGATTGGAGACCCAGTACTTC
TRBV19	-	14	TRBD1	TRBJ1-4	CASSIQGEDEKLFF	TGTGCCAGTAGTATCCAGGGGGAGGATGAAAAACTGTTTTTT
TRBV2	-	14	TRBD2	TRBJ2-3	CARKLAVSTDTQYF	TGTGCCAGGAAACTAGCGGTTAGCACAGATACGCAGTATTTT